Sequencing of this T cell receptor (beta chain) was carried out in a study of blood T cells in healthy people across ages. Study-level background: About one barcoded TCR beta cDNA was captured per two T cells. Overall study results and limits: Per million T cells, TCR beta diversity dropped roughly linearly as age increased.

Using a J-beta primer mix together with a sample-barcoded 5' primer, a second PCR was run for about 7 to 12 cycles. No fewer than 3 million CDR3-containing paired-end reads came from each sample. MiXCR, run by TCRdb on the 5' RACE reads, gives a single entry per CDR3 protein. This sample carries around 780,000 distinct CDR3 sequences, roughly 24% of them seen once, and the ten largest clones take about 3%. This clonotype was seen only a few times. As yet, its antigen is unknown. The same data also went into a second study, on T cells of mothers and their children.

The material sequenced was blood. This TCR derives from a boy aged 5-17 years in good health.

CDR3 in amino acids: CSVEGLVGETQYF. CDR3 nucleotide sequence: TGCAGCGTTGAAGGACTAGTTGGGGAGACCCAGTACTTC. J is TRBJ2-5 and V is TRBV29-1; a weak D match, TRBD2 (6 bases). Germline loops: CDR1 SQVTM, CDR2 ANQGSEA. The length of the CDR3 is 13 residues. Between the trimmed V and J ends, which lost 1 base and 5 bases, there was a span of 11 bases.